What follows are 22 T cell receptor beta chains derived from one specimen sequenced in a study of T cells in localized non-small cell lung cancer. Repertoires were generated with immunoSEQ multiplex PCR, while TCRdb's copy carries only in-frame clones and drops some. The sample lists more than 50,000 clones, roughly four fifths occurring once. The source material was peripheral blood, sampled before any cancer treatment. The origin of the receptors is a female donor older than 55 with stage II squamous cell lung carcinoma.

The rearrangement links TRBV27 to TRBJ2-2, with 8 bases that match TRBD1. V lost 8 bases and J lost 6; bases outside the gene matches: 8. Germline values: CDR1 MNHEY, CDR2 SMNVEV (reference sequence). The CDR3 is made up of 14 amino acids. In DNA form, the CDR3 reads TGTGCCAGCTATCAGGGGGCGATTCCCGGGGAGCTGTTTTTT. Translation gives CASYQGAIPGELFF.

This clone has a handful of counts. The V and J genes are TRBV2 and TRBJ1-5; tentative D call: TRBD1 (5 bases). V shed 5 bases and J shed 5 bases, with 16 bases lying between them. This CDR3 contains 15 residues. Germline values: CDR1 SNHLY, CDR2 FYNNEI. CDR3 DNA sequence: TGTGCCAGCAGTCGGTCAGGGTATGGGGATCAGCCCCAGCATTTT. It specifies CASSRSGYGDQPQHF.

The V and J genes are TRBV19 and TRBJ1-2; 8 bases are shared with TRBD1. V lost 1 base to trimming and J lost 2 bases; unmatched junction nucleotides: 18. The CDR3 sequence is 20 residues long. CDR1 and CDR2 (germline): LNHDA, SQIVND (reference sequence). CDR3 in DNA: TGTGCCAGTAGTATAGGGGGGGCCAGGGGGCGTCGGTACGTCAACTATGGCTACACCTTC. It codes for CASSIGGARGRRYVNYGYTF.

The chain has TRBV11-2 and TRBJ2-6; D not certain. The CDR3 has 15 amino acids. The germline CDR1 and CDR2 sequences are SGHAT and FQNNGV. The V end was cut by 1 base, the J end by 4 bases, with 8 bases between. In DNA, the CDR3 is TGTGCCAGCAGCTTAGTGGGAATCGGGGCCAACGTCCTGACTTTC. It is translated as CASSLVGIGANVLTF. Looking up the rest from reference TRBV11-2 and TRBJ2-6 gives the full variable domain: EAGVAQSPRYKIIEKRQSVAFWCNPISGHATLYWYQQILGQGPKLLIQFQNNGVVDDSQLPKDRFSAERLKGVDSTLKIQPAKLEDSAVYLCASSLVGIGANVLTFGAGSRLTVL.

This clone was seen only once. CDR3 nucleotides: TGCAGCGTTGATATGGGGTACACCGGGGAGCTGTTTTTT. This gives the protein CSVDMGYTGELFF. The chain joins TRBV29-1 to TRBJ2-2; D is ambiguous. Deletions cut 3 bases from V and 3 bases from J, with 8 bases between. CDR3 size: 13 residues. Germline CDR1 is SQVTM and CDR2 is ANQGSEA.

The rearrangement joins TRBV7-2 to TRBJ2-3, with TRBD2 matching over 12 bases. V lost 6 bases and J lost 4; bases outside the gene matches: 8. Germline CDR1 reads SGHTA; CDR2 reads FQGNSA. The CDR3 length is 16 residues. CDR3 sequence (DNA): TGTGCCAGCAGGCCTCTAGCGGGGGGGCCCGCAGATACGCAGTATTTT. Protein sequence: CASRPLAGGPADTQYF.

This chain joins TRBV18 and TRBJ1-6; D is undetermined. V lost 6 bases and J 10 bases, leaving 13 bases between the germline ends. Germline V CDR1 and CDR2: KGHSH, LQKENI. This CDR3 spans 13 amino acids. CDR3 amino acids: CASSALAPSPLHF. CDR3 sequence (DNA): TGTGCCAGCTCTGCCCTCGCCCCCTCACCCCTCCACTTT. The full variable domain, completed using reference TRBV18 and TRBJ1-6, is NAGVMQNPRHLVRRRGQEARLRCSPMKGHSHVYWYRQLPEEGLKFMVYLQKENIIDESGMPKERFSAEFPKEGPSILRIQQVVRGDSAAYFCASSALAPSPLHFGNGTRLTVT.

This chain uses TRBV6-6 with TRBJ1-1; TRBD1 is a possible D gene (5 bases). CDR3 length: 14 residues. Trimming took 5 bases from V and 8 from J, leaving 18 bases between them. CDR1 and CDR2 (germline): MNHNY, SVGAGI (reference sequence). The CDR3 here is CASSDRQLGLEAFF. As DNA, the CDR3 is TGTGCCAGCAGTGACCGCCAATTGGGGCTGGAAGCTTTCTTT.

This chain connects TRBV5-4 to TRBJ1-2; 7 nucleotides align to TRBD1. This CDR3 has 14 residues. Germline assignment: CDR1 SGHNT and CDR2 YYREEE (reference sequence). V lost 5 bases and J lost 1; bases outside the gene matches: 5. The CDR3 coding sequence is TGTGCCAGCAGGCAAGACAGGGTTAACTATGGCTACACCTTC. Amino acids: CASRQDRVNYGYTF.

CDR3 amino acids: CASSLNRPSTDTQYF. The CDR3 DNA sequence: TGCGCCAGCAGCTTGAACAGGCCTAGCACAGATACGCAGTATTTT. The rearrangement links TRBV5-1 to TRBJ2-3; possibly TRBD1 for D (5 bases). V lost 1 base to trimming and J lost 0 bases, with 9 bases between them. CDR1 is SGHRS, CDR2 YFSETQ, per germline. This CDR3 is 15 amino acids long.

V is TRBV7-3 and J is TRBJ1-2, with 11 bases matching TRBD1. Trimming cost V 4 bases and J 8 bases; bases outside gene matches: 6. The CDR3 has 14 amino acids. The germline CDR1 and CDR2 sequences are SGHTA and FQGTGA. The CDR3: CASSSGQGARGYTF. The CDR3, as DNA: TGTGCCAGCAGCTCTGGACAGGGGGCGAGGGGCTACACCTTC.

This rearrangement joins TRBV4-1 to TRBJ2-7, with TRBD2 matching 9 bases. The CDR3 consists of 16 residues. The junction had 3 bases not matched to a gene; V was cut back by 0 bases and J by 0 bases. Germline CDR1 and CDR2: MGHRA and YSYEKL. CDR3 region: CASSQEKRGDSYEQYF. DNA of the CDR3: TGCGCCAGCAGCCAAGAAAAGCGGGGGGACTCCTACGAGCAGTACTTC.

V gene TRBV5-1 combines with J gene TRBJ2-1; D is unresolved. Between the trimmed V and J ends, which lost 1 base and 4 bases, there was a span of 6 bases. This CDR3 spans 13 amino acids. Per germline, CDR1 SGHRS and CDR2 YFSETQ. The chain's CDR3 is CASSLRRYNEQFF. CDR3 DNA: TGCGCCAGCAGCTTGAGAAGATACAATGAGCAGTTCTTC.

This clone was detected a few times. The DNA of the CDR3 is TGTGCCAGGGTACAGGGGATTAATAGGGAAAAGGAAAAACTGTTTTTT. This encodes CARVQGINREKEKLFF. The gene calls are TRBV7-9 and TRBJ1-4; TRBD1 matches at 7 bases. J gave up 8 bases and V 9 bases, and 18 bases lay outside the gene matches. This CDR3 comprises 16 residues. Germline V CDR1 and CDR2: SEHNR, FQNEAQ (reference sequence).

This clone turned up a few times. The chain links TRBV19 to TRBJ1-5, with 8 bases fitting TRBD1. Per the germline V gene, CDR1 is LNHDA and CDR2 is SQIVND (reference sequence). Losses at the gene ends were 4 bases for V and 0 bases for J; bases not matched to a gene: 5. CDR3 length: 16 residues. The chain's CDR3 is CASSKTGGGSNQPQHF. CDR3 DNA sequence: TGTGCCAGTAGTAAAACAGGGGGGGGTAGCAATCAGCCCCAGCATTTT.

This chain joins TRBV15 and TRBJ1-4; D unclear. The V gene lost 1 base and the J gene lost 6 bases, with 3 bases spanning the gap. Germline V gene data show CDR1 as LNHNV and CDR2 as YYDKDF (reference sequence). There are 12 residues in the CDR3. The CDR3: CATSRGYEKLFF. CDR3 DNA: TGTGCCACCAGCAGAGGTTATGAAAAACTGTTTTTT.

The rearrangement links TRBV6-1 to TRBJ2-2, with D possibly being TRBD2 (6 bases). The CDR3 totals 14 residues. V dropped 10 bases and J dropped 5 bases, with 17 bases sitting between them. CDR1 and CDR2 (germline): MNHNS, SASEGT. CDR3 loop: CATHLARRTGELFF. As DNA, the CDR3 is TGTGCCACCCACCTAGCGCGGAGGACCGGGGAGCTGTTTTTT.

This sequence joins TRBV7-2 and TRBJ2-2; 7 bases are a match to TRBD2. Germline CDR1 reads SGHTA; CDR2 reads FQGNSA. The CDR3 is 15 amino acids. V trimming: 7 bases; J trimming: 6 bases; junction bases outside the gene matches: 11. CDR3 sequence reads: CASTPDGGFAGELFF. The CDR3 DNA reads as TGTGCCAGCACCCCTGACGGGGGGTTCGCCGGGGAGCTGTTTTTT.

The chain uses TRBV5-4 and TRBJ1-4; unclear D gene. Per germline, CDR1 SGHNT and CDR2 YYREEE (reference sequence). The CDR3 is 14 amino acids. V lost 1 base, J lost 7 bases, and 11 bases lay in between. DNA for the CDR3: TGTGCCAGCAGCTTGAAAGGTGGCCGTGAAAAACTGTTTTTT. As protein: CASSLKGGREKLFF.

The gene calls are TRBV19 and TRBJ2-6; D possibly corresponds to TRBD2 (5 bases). The CDR3 has 16 amino acids. V lost 7 bases to trimming and J lost 0 bases, with 13 bases between them. Germline CDR1 reads LNHDA; CDR2 reads SQIVND (reference sequence). The CDR3 bases are TGTGCCAGTACCACTAGAACGGGCTCTGGGGCCAACGTCCTGACTTTC. As protein: CASTTRTGSGANVLTF. Drawing the rest from reference TRBV19 and TRBJ2-6, the complete variable domain is DGGITQSPKYLFRKEGQNVTLSCEQNLNHDAMYWYRQDPGQGLRLIYYSQIVNDFQKGDIAEGYSVSREKKESFPLTVTSAQKNPTAFYLCASTTRTGSGANVLTFGAGSRLTVL.

This clone occurred once. The rearrangement uses TRBV5-1 and TRBJ1-2; a possible D gene is TRBD1 (5 bases). The CDR3 consists of 16 residues. V was clipped by 5 bases and J by 0 bases, with 17 bases between them. Germline CDR1 SGHRS, CDR2 YFSETQ. The CDR3 protein is CASSRDQSSSNYGYTF. CDR3 DNA: TGCGCCAGCAGTAGGGACCAAAGCAGTTCTAACTATGGCTACACCTTC.

V and J are TRBV19 and TRBJ2-7, with D possibly TRBD1 on 5 matching bases. The germline V gene has CDR1 LNHDA and CDR2 SQIVND (reference sequence). The V gene lost 5 bases and the J gene lost 3 bases, with 8 bases spanning the gap. CDR3 length equals 12 residues. CDR3 loop: CASSSGNYEQYF. As DNA, the CDR3 is TGTGCCAGTAGTTCAGGGAACTACGAGCAGTACTTC.